This TCR beta chain was recovered during a study of T cells in localized non-small cell lung cancer. The study, taken as a whole, reports: A median approximately 59 of the top 100 tumor clones appeared in adjacent lung. Owing to sequencing of a solitary tumor region, heterogeneity cannot be discounted. Compared with tumor, uninvolved adjacent lung displayed greater T cell clonality, ranking highest overall.

Points on this clone: Its antigen is as yet unknown.

Germline CDR1 and CDR2: SGHTA and FQGNSA. The CDR3 is made up of 14 amino acids. V lost 2 bases, J lost 3 bases, and 10 bases lay in between. The repertoire was sequenced with immunoSEQ multiplex PCR; TCRdb's copy has only in-frame clones and lacks some. The sample comprises 30,000 to 40,000 clones, around nine tenths of which are singletons, and 4% to 4.5% rests with the top ten. This receptor was taken from a woman between 35 and 75 years old with stage I lung adenocarcinoma. The sample consisted of peripheral blood, taken before any cancer treatment. V is TRBV7-2 and J is TRBJ1-2, with D possibly matching TRBD1 (6 bases). CDR3: CASSLLAGDYGYTF. The DNA of the CDR3 is TGTGCCAGCAGCTTATTGGCAGGGGACTATGGCTACACCTTC.